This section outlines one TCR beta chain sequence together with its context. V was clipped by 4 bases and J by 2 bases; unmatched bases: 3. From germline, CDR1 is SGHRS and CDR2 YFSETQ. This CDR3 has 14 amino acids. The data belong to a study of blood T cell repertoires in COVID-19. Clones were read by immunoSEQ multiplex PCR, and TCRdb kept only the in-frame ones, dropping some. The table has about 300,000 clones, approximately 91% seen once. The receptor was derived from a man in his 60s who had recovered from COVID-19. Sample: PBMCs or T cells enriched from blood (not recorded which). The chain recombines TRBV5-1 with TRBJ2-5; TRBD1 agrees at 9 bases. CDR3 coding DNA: TGCGCCAGCAGCGTGACAGGGGGACAAGAGACCCAGTACTTC. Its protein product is CASSVTGGQETQYF.